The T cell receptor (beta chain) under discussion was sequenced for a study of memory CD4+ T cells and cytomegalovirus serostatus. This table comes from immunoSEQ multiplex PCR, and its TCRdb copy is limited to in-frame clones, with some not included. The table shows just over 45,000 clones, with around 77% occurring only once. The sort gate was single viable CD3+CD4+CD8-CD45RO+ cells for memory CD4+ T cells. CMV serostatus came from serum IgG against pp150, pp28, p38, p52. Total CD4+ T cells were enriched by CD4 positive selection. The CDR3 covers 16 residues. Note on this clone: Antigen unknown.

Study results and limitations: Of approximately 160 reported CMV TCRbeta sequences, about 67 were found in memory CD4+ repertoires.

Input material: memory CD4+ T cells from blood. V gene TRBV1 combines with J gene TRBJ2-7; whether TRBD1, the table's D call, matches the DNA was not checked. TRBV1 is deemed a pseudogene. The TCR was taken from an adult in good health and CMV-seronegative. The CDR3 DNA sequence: TGCACCAGCAGCCCCTATCCGGGGACAGGGAACGACGAGCAGTACTTC. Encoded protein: CTSSPYPGTGNDEQYF.